These 21 T cell receptor beta chains were all obtained from the same sample, sequenced in a study of T cells expressing NK-cell markers. Reanalyzing the 5' RACE reads, TCRdb keeps one entry per CDR3 protein, without DNA. Its clone listing holds some 600,000 distinct CDR3 sequences. The sequenced sample was blood T cells: a sorted CD56 or NKG2C T cell subset, CD4+ or CD8+ T cells, or bulk PBMC T cells (not recorded which). The receptors derive from a man aged 18 to 29 in good health.

The J gene is TRBJ1-2, the V gene TRBV7-9. The germline V gene has CDR1 SEHNR and CDR2 FQNEAQ (reference sequence). This CDR3 region has 12 residues. CDR3 protein: CASSYVNYGYTF.

This chain joins TRBV9 and TRBJ2-2; the TRBD1 assignment by TCRdb is unverifiable without DNA. Germline V gene data show CDR1 as SGDLS and CDR2 as YYNGEE. The CDR3 is 15 amino acids. CDR3 region: CASGPEGVLGGELFF.

The chain employs TRBV6-2 or TRBV6-3 and TRBJ2-2; TCRdb's D gene call, TRBD2, goes unchecked for lack of DNA. The CDR3 length is 21 residues. From germline, CDR1 is MNHEY and CDR2 SVGEGT. The CDR3: CASSPLSPGTSGRANTGELFF.

J is TRBJ2-5 and V is TRBV12-3 or TRBV12-4; TCRdb names TRBD2, which stays unverified in the absence of DNA. The CDR3 extends over 15 amino acids. CDR3 protein: CASSPQAGVGETQYF.

The V call is TRBV12-3 or TRBV12-4, the J call TRBJ2-7; lacking DNA, the TRBD1 call made by TCRdb goes unchecked. CDR3 length equals 15 residues. The CDR3 sequence is CASSTEGAPTYEQYF.

J is TRBJ2-2 and V is TRBV3-1; TCRdb calls TRBD2, which cannot be checked without DNA. CDR1 is LGHDT, CDR2 YNNKEL, per germline (reference sequence). This CDR3 has 18 amino acids. The CDR3 is CASSQDSGKGPNTGELFF.

The CDR3 protein is CASSSSWTDTQYF. V is TRBV7-6 and J is TRBJ2-3. The CDR3 is 13 residues long. The germline CDR1 and CDR2 sequences are SGHVS and FNYEAQ.

Here the CDR3 reads CSALGGINYGYTF. The chain couples TRBV20-1 to TRBJ1-2; the D call from TCRdb, TRBD1, cannot be confirmed without DNA. CDR3 length equals 13 residues. The germline V gene encodes CDR1 DFQATT and CDR2 SNEGSKA (reference sequence).

This chain links TRBV5-6 with TRBJ1-1; there is no DNA to check the TCRdb D call of TRBD1. This CDR3 contains 13 residues. Germline V gene data show CDR1 as SGHDT and CDR2 as YYEEEE. CDR3 loop: CASSLTGLPEAFF.

This chain links TRBV29-1 with TRBJ1-5; the D gene TCRdb calls, TRBD1, cannot be checked with no DNA. The CDR3 totals 13 residues. CDR1 and CDR2 (germline): SQVTM, ANQGSEA. CDR3 loop: CSAFGQPGEPQHF.

The chain joins TRBV11-2 to TRBJ2-3; the D call of TRBD2 rests on TCRdb alone, since no DNA is present to check it. The CDR3 is 15 residues long. The germline V gene encodes CDR1 SGHAT and CDR2 FQNNGV. The chain's CDR3 is CASSLFQSRGDTQYF.

The chain recombines TRBV12-3 or TRBV12-4 with TRBJ1-2; TCRdb's D gene call, TRBD1, goes unchecked for lack of DNA. The CDR3 has 13 residues. This CDR3 is CASEYTGAGGYTF.

This CDR3 is CASSRWTGNEETQYF. V and J are TRBV7-8 and TRBJ2-5; no DNA is available, so the TRBD1 call from TCRdb remains unchecked. The CDR3 runs 15 residues. Germline assignment: CDR1 SGHVS and CDR2 FQNEAQ.

The chain joins TRBV10-3 to TRBJ2-1. There are 15 residues in the CDR3. CDR1 and CDR2 (germline): ENHRY, SYGVKD. CDR3 protein: CAISESMARFNEQFF.

V and J are TRBV12-3 or TRBV12-4 and TRBJ2-1. CDR3 length: 15 residues. The chain's CDR3 is CASSLGRDYSNEQFF.

The V gene is TRBV7-8, the J gene TRBJ1-5. Germline V gene lookup returns CDR1 SGHVS and CDR2 FQNEAQ. The CDR3 is 12 residues long. This chain's CDR3 is CASSLGWQPQHF.

V and J are TRBV27 and TRBJ2-5; TCRdb calls TRBD2, which cannot be checked without DNA. The CDR3 is 14 residues long. Per germline, CDR1 MNHEY and CDR2 SMNVEV (reference sequence). Here the CDR3 reads CASSVELASETQYF.

The V call is TRBV7-3, the J call TRBJ2-2; absent DNA, TCRdb's TRBD2 call cannot be checked. CDR1 and CDR2 (germline): SGHTA, FQGTGA. The CDR3 is 16 amino acids. The CDR3 spells CASSLTSRTSAGELFF.

This chain uses TRBV27 with TRBJ2-5; the D gene TCRdb calls, TRBD1, cannot be checked with no DNA. The CDR3 spans 15 residues. The germline CDR1 and CDR2 sequences are MNHEY and SMNVEV (reference sequence). Here the CDR3 reads CASSPNQGLGETQYF.

CDR3: CASSLPTEGVSEQYF. The V gene is TRBV27, the J gene TRBJ2-7; TCRdb calls TRBD2, which cannot be checked without DNA. The germline V gene encodes CDR1 MNHEY and CDR2 SMNVEV (reference sequence). The CDR3 runs to 15 residues.

The chain links TRBV7-9 to TRBJ2-3; TCRdb outputs TRBD2, but without DNA this stays unchecked. Per the germline V gene, CDR1 is SEHNR and CDR2 is FQNEAQ (reference sequence). The CDR3 has 16 amino acids. CDR3 amino acids: CASSLTSGPPSDTQYF.